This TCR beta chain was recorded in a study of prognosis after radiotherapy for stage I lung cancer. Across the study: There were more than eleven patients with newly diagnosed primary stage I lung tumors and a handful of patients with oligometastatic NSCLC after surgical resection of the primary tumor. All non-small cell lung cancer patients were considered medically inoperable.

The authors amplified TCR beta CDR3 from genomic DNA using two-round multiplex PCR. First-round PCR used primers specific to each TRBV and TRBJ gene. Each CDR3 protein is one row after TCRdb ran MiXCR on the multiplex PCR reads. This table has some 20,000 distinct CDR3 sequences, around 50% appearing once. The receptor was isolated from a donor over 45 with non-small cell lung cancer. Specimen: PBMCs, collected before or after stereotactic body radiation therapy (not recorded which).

CDR3 sequence: CASSTTNLWGNYGYTF. The DNA of the CDR3 is TGTGCCAGTAGCACAACGAACCTGTGGGGTAACTATGGCTACACCTTC. The gene calls are TRBV19 and TRBJ1-2; the D is unclear. V gave up 6 bases and J gave up 1 base, with 18 bases separating them. In germline, CDR1 is LNHDA, CDR2 SQIVND (reference sequence). This CDR3 region has 16 residues.